These 30 T cell receptor beta chains came from one sample sequenced in a study of CD8+CD57+ T cells in acquired aplastic anemia. CDR3 and TCR beta VDJ profiling relied on a genomic DNA template. TCRdb passed the reads through MiXCR, listing each CDR3 protein once. The sample shows about 270,000 distinct CDR3 sequences, 45% to 65% of them seen only once. Material for sequencing was sorted CD4+, CD8+, or CD8+CD57+ T cells (not recorded which) from PBMCs. These receptors were obtained from a human donor with severe aplastic anemia or a healthy control (not recorded which).

This chain connects TRBV29-1 to TRBJ2-7, with D possibly matching TRBD1 (5 bases). The V gene's germline CDR1 is SQVTM and CDR2 ANQGSEA. V lost 2 bases, J lost 2 bases, and 10 bases lay in between. The CDR3 totals 13 residues. CDR3 in amino acids: CSVESDSPYEQYF. The CDR3 DNA reads TGCAGCGTTGAAAGCGACAGCCCCTACGAGCAGTACTTC.

There are many counts of this clonotype. V is TRBV24-1 and J is TRBJ2-1; D possibly corresponds to TRBD1 (5 bases). The CDR3 is 15 amino acids. V was cut by 3 bases and J by 1 base, with 9 bases left in between. The germline gives CDR1 KGHDR, CDR2 SFDVKD. The CDR3 loop reads CATSDPQGSYNEQFF. CDR3 coding DNA: TGTGCCACCAGTGATCCCCAGGGATCCTACAATGAGCAGTTCTTC.

V gene TRBV20-1 combines with J gene TRBJ1-1; D ambiguous. Germline V lookup: CDR1 DFQATT, CDR2 SNEGSKA (reference sequence). The CDR3 extends over 14 amino acids. V was clipped by 0 bases and J by 0 bases, with 8 bases between them. In DNA, the CDR3 is TGCAGTGCTAGAGATGGGGTCATGAACACTGAAGCTTTCTTT. Translating it yields CSARDGVMNTEAFF.

V gene TRBV7-2 combines with J gene TRBJ2-2; no definite D call. Germline loops: CDR1 SGHTA, CDR2 FQGNSA. Trimming removed 4 bases at V and 8 bases at J, with 11 bases between. The CDR3 totals 13 residues. CDR3 bases: TGTGCCAGCAGCTCCAGGCTCATGGGGGAGCTGTTTTTT. Protein product: CASSSRLMGELFF.

This clonotype was recorded only once. The chain couples TRBV20-1 to TRBJ1-2; D remains unclear. The CDR3 is 11 residues long. The ends were cut back, 4 bases at V and 4 bases at J, with 7 bases in the middle. Germline V gene data show CDR1 as DFQATT and CDR2 as SNEGSKA (reference sequence). As DNA, the CDR3 is TGCAGTGCTATGGATGCCTATGGCTACACCTTC. It yields the protein CSAMDAYGYTF.

The V gene is TRBV20-1, the J gene TRBJ1-1, with D perhaps matching TRBD1 (5 bases). With 0 bases removed from V and 1 base from J, the gap between germline ends came to 6 bases. The germline CDR1 and CDR2 sequences are DFQATT and SNEGSKA (reference sequence). This CDR3 is built from 13 residues. For the CDR3, the DNA is TGCAGTGCTAGAGATACAGGGAACACTGAAGCTTTCTTT. Protein sequence: CSARDTGNTEAFF.

This clonotype was counted at least ten times. The DNA is omitted, as the CDR3 cannot be located on it reliably, and the CDR3 follows TCRdb's listing. The CDR3: CASSSSYRGRQETQYF. The chain is built from TRBV12-3 or TRBV12-4 and TRBJ2-5; the table's D gene call, TRBD1, was not cross checked with the DNA. The CDR3 totals 16 residues, both ends included.

The chain employs TRBV5-1 and TRBJ2-1; maybe TRBD1 (6 bases). V shed 4 bases and J shed 2 bases, with 16 bases lying between them. The CDR3 extends over 16 amino acids. Germline lookup yields CDR1 SGHRS and CDR2 YFSETQ. The CDR3 is CASSRTQGEAYNEQFF. The CDR3 region has the DNA TGCGCCAGCAGCCGAACACAGGGAGAGGCCTACAATGAGCAGTTCTTC.

This chain connects TRBV7-8 to TRBJ1-5; 11 nucleotides align to TRBD1. CDR1 and CDR2 (germline): SGHVS, FQNEAQ. With V trimmed by 4 bases and J by 3 bases, 8 bases remained unmatched. The CDR3 totals 17 residues. In DNA, the CDR3 is TGTGCCAGCAGCTCACCAACGGGACAGGGGGACAATCAGCCCCAGCATTTT. Translating it yields CASSSPTGQGDNQPQHF.

This clonotype was detected only a few times. This sequence joins TRBV3-1 and TRBJ1-4; D is ambiguous. Trimming cost V 6 bases and J 1 base, with 21 bases left between them. CDR3 length: 18 residues. Germline-derived CDR1 and CDR2 are LGHDT and YNNKEL (reference sequence). DNA of the CDR3: TGTGCCAGCAGTCGAGGGAAGAGCATAGGGAGAACTAATGAAAAACTGTTTTTT. Translated, it gives CASSRGKSIGRTNEKLFF. Drawing the rest from reference TRBV3-1 and TRBJ1-4, the complete variable domain is DTAVSQTPKYLVTQMGNDKSIKCEQNLGHDTMYWYKQDSKKFLKIMFSYNNKELIINETVPNRFSPKSPDKAHLNLHINSLELGDSAVYFCASSRGKSIGRTNEKLFFGSGTQLSVL.

The V gene is TRBV6-4, the J gene TRBJ2-6; TRBD2 is a possible D gene (5 bases). The CDR3 extends over 17 amino acids. In germline, CDR1 is MRHNA, CDR2 SNTAGT. With 0 bases removed from V and 0 bases from J, the gap between germline ends came to 9 bases. The CDR3 DNA reads as TGTGCCAGCAGTGACTCTTACGCGGGCTCTGGGGCCAACGTCCTGACTTTC. Translation gives CASSDSYAGSGANVLTF.

The rearrangement uses TRBV9 and TRBJ2-7; 7 bases line up with TRBD2. The CDR3 has 15 amino acids. Germline CDR1 SGDLS, CDR2 YYNGEE. Trimming cost V 5 bases and J 3 bases; bases outside gene matches: 11. CDR3: CASSPGLAELYEQYF. The CDR3 DNA reads TGTGCCAGCAGTCCGGGGCTAGCGGAGCTCTACGAGCAGTACTTC.

This clonotype was counted a few times. The chain uses TRBV20-1 and TRBJ2-7; 8 nucleotides align to TRBD1. Germline CDR1 reads DFQATT; CDR2 reads SNEGSKA (reference sequence). CDR3 length: 14 amino acids. With V trimmed by 3 bases and J by 4 bases, 8 bases remained unmatched. The CDR3 here is CSARTDRGGYEQYF. The CDR3 bases are TGCAGTGCTAGGACCGACAGGGGCGGGTACGAGCAGTACTTC.

The chain links TRBV19 to TRBJ1-2; 7 positions match TRBD1. The V gene's germline CDR1 is LNHDA and CDR2 SQIVND (reference sequence). The CDR3 extends over 13 amino acids. With 7 bases clipped from V and 6 bases from J, the junction kept 8 bases outside the gene matches. The CDR3 sequence is CASTATGFDGYTF. CDR3 DNA: TGTGCCAGTACCGCGACAGGGTTTGATGGCTACACCTTC.

In this sample, this clonotype turned up once. The CDR3 DNA follows: TGCGCCAGCAGCCACGCGACTAGCTTGGGGCAGTTCTTC. It encodes CASSHATSLGQFF. The J gene is TRBJ2-1, the V gene TRBV10-1, with 7 bases lining up with TRBD2. CDR1 WNHNN and CDR2 SYGVQD come from the germline V gene (reference sequence). Trimming cost V 6 bases and J 12 bases; bases outside gene matches: 11. The CDR3 is 13 amino acids.

Note on this clonotype: A read error may account for a junction end that differs from germline. The chain employs TRBV13 and TRBJ2-3, with 8 bases aligning to TRBD2. The CDR3 consists of 14 residues. Germline CDR1 PRHDT, CDR2 FYEKMQ (reference sequence). The CDR3 sequence is CASTNRGGRRYAVF. CDR3 in DNA: TGTGCCAGCACCAACCGGGGGGGCCGCAGATACGCAGTATTT.

This clonotype has at least ten counts. This chain joins TRBV19 and TRBJ2-7, with 9 bases aligning to TRBD1. Unmatched junction bases numbered 6, after V lost 2 bases and J lost 4 bases. Germline loops: CDR1 LNHDA, CDR2 SQIVND (reference sequence). The CDR3 contains 15 residues. The CDR3 is CASSIFPGQGYEQYF. CDR3 coding DNA: TGTGCCAGTAGTATATTTCCGGGACAGGGTTACGAGCAGTACTTC.

This clonotype has ten or more counts. V and J are TRBV7-9 and TRBJ2-4; a weak D match, TRBD1 (5 bases). CDR3 length equals 16 residues. The germline V and J ends were trimmed by 2 bases and 1 base, with 12 bases remaining between them. In germline, CDR1 is SEHNR, CDR2 FQNEAQ (reference sequence). This CDR3 is CASSLQGTLAKNIQYF. The CDR3 DNA is TGTGCCAGCAGCTTACAGGGCACGTTGGCCAAAAACATTCAGTACTTC.

With regard to this clonotype: The junction departs from germline at one end; a sequencing error may be responsible. The V and J genes are TRBV11-2 and TRBJ1-4; D is unresolved. The CDR3 contains 14 residues. Germline V gives CDR1 SGHAT, CDR2 FQNNGV. The CDR3 loop reads CTSSEGSANEKLFF. The CDR3 nucleotides are TGTACCAGTAGCGAAGGAAGCGCTAATGAAAAACTGTTTTTT.

This clonotype came up many times. The rearrangement links TRBV20-1 to TRBJ2-7, with 7 nucleotides matching TRBD1. J gave up 3 bases and V 5 bases, and 4 bases lay outside the gene matches. CDR1 and CDR2 from the germline V gene are DFQATT and SNEGSKA (reference sequence). CDR3 length equals 12 residues. The CDR3 loop is CSARRTGYEQYF. For the CDR3, the DNA is TGCAGTGCTCGCCGGACAGGCTACGAGCAGTACTTC.

This clonotype was counted ten times or more. V usage is TRBV19 and J usage is TRBJ2-3, with 7 bases that match TRBD2. With V trimmed by 6 bases and J by 0 bases, 24 bases remained unmatched. CDR1 is LNHDA, CDR2 SQIVND, per germline (reference sequence). This CDR3 has 21 residues. For the CDR3, the DNA is TGTGCCAGTAGGCCCTGGTCCGGGACTACCAGATCAAGCACTAGCACAGATACGCAGTATTTT. Its translation is CASRPWSGTTRSSTSTDTQYF.

The sample holds a few counts of this clonotype. The chain links TRBV15 to TRBJ1-2; possibly TRBD1 for D (5 bases). In germline, CDR1 is LNHNV, CDR2 YYDKDF (reference sequence). The CDR3 has 14 residues. V was pared by 0 bases and J by 2 bases, with 7 bases between. This CDR3 reads CATSRERGNYGYTF. CDR3 sequence (DNA): TGTGCCACCAGCAGAGAACGGGGGAACTATGGCTACACCTTC.

V usage is TRBV25-1 and J usage is TRBJ2-1; tentative D call: TRBD2 (6 bases). Germline V gene lookup returns CDR1 MGHDK and CDR2 SYGVNS. This CDR3 has 15 residues. Trimming took 1 base from V and 7 from J, leaving 14 bases between them. This chain's CDR3 is CASSEWGEMGNEQFF. In DNA, the CDR3 is TGTGCCAGCAGTGAATGGGGGGAGATGGGGAATGAGCAGTTCTTC.

This rearrangement joins TRBV7-2 to TRBJ2-7, with TRBD1 identical over 7 bases. The CDR3 is 13 amino acids. The V segment lost 5 bases and the J segment 4 bases; nucleotides outside the gene matches: 5. Per the germline V gene, CDR1 is SGHTA and CDR2 is FQGNSA. CDR3 bases: TGTGCCAGCAGCACCCAACAGGGGTACGAGCAGTACTTC. Its protein product is CASSTQQGYEQYF.

The chain employs TRBV7-2 and TRBJ1-1; D not certain. CDR3 length: 13 amino acids. Germline V lookup: CDR1 SGHTA, CDR2 FQGNSA. V was cut by 0 bases and J by 0 bases, with 2 bases left in between. CDR3 in DNA: TGTGCCAGCAGCTTAGCCCTGAACACTGAAGCTTTCTTT. Amino acid sequence: CASSLALNTEAFF.

This clonotype was seen a few times. A much larger clone lies a single base off, so this may be a read error. V usage is TRBV24-1 and J usage is TRBJ1-4; D is possibly TRBD1 (6 bases). This CDR3 contains 15 residues. Looked up from germline, CDR1 is KGHDR and CDR2 is SFDVKD. Here the CDR3 reads CTTSDGWGRGEKLFF. In DNA, the CDR3 is TGTACCACCAGTGACGGTTGGGGGCGCGGTGAAAAACTGTTTTTT.

CDR3: CSVATGGFNTEAFF. As DNA, the CDR3 is TGCAGCGTTGCGACAGGGGGATTTAACACTGAAGCTTTCTTT. The rearrangement joins TRBV29-1 to TRBJ1-1; 9 bases fit TRBD1. The ends lost 4 bases at V and 2 bases at J; junction bases unmatched: 5. CDR1 and CDR2 (germline): SQVTM, ANQGSEA. This CDR3 comprises 14 residues. Supplemented by reference TRBV29-1 and TRBJ1-1, the full variable domain reads SAVISQKPSRDICQRGTSLTIQCQVDSQVTMMFWYRQQPGQSLTLIATANQGSEATYESGFVIDKFPISRPNLTFSTLTVSNMSPEDSSIYLCSVATGGFNTEAFFGQGTRLTVV.

This chain links TRBV30 with TRBJ1-1; D unclear. With 2 bases removed from V and 6 bases from J, the gap between germline ends came to 13 bases. Germline lookup yields CDR1 GTSNPN and CDR2 SVGIG (reference sequence). The CDR3 runs to 13 residues. CDR3 sequence: CAWSRSDDSEAFF. For the CDR3, the DNA is TGTGCCTGGAGTAGGAGCGATGATTCTGAAGCTTTCTTT.

To note about this clonotype: Compared with germline, one end of the junction differs, possibly owing to a read error. This chain uses TRBV12-3 or TRBV12-4 with TRBJ1-5; TRBD1 aligns across 7 bases. CDR3 length equals 12 residues. The CDR3 protein is CATATGAQPQHF. In DNA form, the CDR3 reads TGTGCCACGGCCACAGGGGCTCAGCCCCAGCACTTT.

This clonotype was seen repeatedly, ten times or more. The chain joins TRBV6-1 to TRBJ1-2; 10 bases fit TRBD1. The CDR3 has 16 residues. With V trimmed by 2 bases and J by 4 bases, 7 bases remained unmatched. Germline V gene lookup returns CDR1 MNHNS and CDR2 SASEGT. This chain's CDR3 is CASSETLTGGAYGYTF. The CDR3 coding sequence is TGTGCCAGCAGTGAAACTTTGACAGGGGGCGCCTATGGCTACACCTTC.